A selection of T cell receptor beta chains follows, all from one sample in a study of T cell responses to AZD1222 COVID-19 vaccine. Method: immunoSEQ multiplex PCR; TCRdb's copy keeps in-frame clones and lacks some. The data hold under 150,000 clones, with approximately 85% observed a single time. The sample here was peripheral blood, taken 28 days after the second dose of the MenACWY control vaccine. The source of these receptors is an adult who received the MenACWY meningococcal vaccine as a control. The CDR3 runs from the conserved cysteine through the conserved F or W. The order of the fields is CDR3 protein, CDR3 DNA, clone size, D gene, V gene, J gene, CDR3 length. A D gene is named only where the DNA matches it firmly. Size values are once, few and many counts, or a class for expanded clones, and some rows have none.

CDR3 protein: CASSRSGTSSSNEQFF
CDR3 DNA: TGCGCCAGCAGCCGCTCCGGGACTAGTAGCAGCAATGAGCAGTTCTTC
clone size: -
D gene: TRBD2
V gene: TRBV5-1
J gene: TRBJ2-1
CDR3 length: 16

CDR3 protein: CSASVQVNNSPLHF
CDR3 DNA: TGCAGTGCTAGTGTGCAGGTTAATAATTCACCCCTCCACTTT
clone size: -
D gene: -
V gene: TRBV20-1
J gene: TRBJ1-6
CDR3 length: 14

CDR3 protein: CASSRTSGSNTGELFF
CDR3 DNA: TGTGCCAGCTCACGTACGAGCGGATCGAACACCGGGGAGCTGTTTTTT
clone size: -
D gene: -
V gene: TRBV18
J gene: TRBJ2-2
CDR3 length: 16

CDR3 protein: CASSFQGLDNEQFF
CDR3 DNA: TGCGCCAGCAGCTTTCAGGGACTCGACAATGAGCAGTTCTTC
clone size: -
D gene: -
V gene: TRBV5-1
J gene: TRBJ2-1
CDR3 length: 14

CDR3 protein: CASRKGGRGVYGYTF
CDR3 DNA: TGTGCCAGCCGCAAGGGGGGCAGGGGGGTTTATGGCTACACCTTC
clone size: -
D gene: TRBD1
V gene: TRBV13
J gene: TRBJ1-2
CDR3 length: 15

CDR3 protein: CASSERSSGTTNEKLFF
CDR3 DNA: TGTGCCAGCAGTGAAAGGTCCTCTGGCACAACTAATGAAAAACTGTTTTTT
clone size: -
D gene: -
V gene: TRBV4-2
J gene: TRBJ1-4
CDR3 length: 17

CDR3 protein: CASSKGQGQGPYNEQFF
CDR3 DNA: TGCGCCAGCAGCAAGGGACAGGGCCAGGGACCCTACAATGAGCAGTTCTTC
clone size: -
D gene: TRBD1
V gene: TRBV5-1
J gene: TRBJ2-1
CDR3 length: 17

CDR3 protein: CASSFTGSPLHF
CDR3 DNA: TGTGCCAGCAGCTTCACGGGATCACCCCTCCACTTT
clone size: once
D gene: -
V gene: TRBV11-3
J gene: TRBJ1-6
CDR3 length: 12

CDR3 protein: CASSPRDASYEQYF
CDR3 DNA: TGTGCCAGCAGCCCCCGGGACGCGTCCTACGAGCAGTACTTC
clone size: -
D gene: -
V gene: TRBV21-1
J gene: TRBJ2-7
CDR3 length: 14

CDR3 protein: CASSETGMGYGYTF
CDR3 DNA: TGTGCCAGTAGTGAAACAGGGATGGGGTATGGCTACACCTTC
clone size: -
D gene: -
V gene: TRBV19
J gene: TRBJ1-2
CDR3 length: 14

CDR3 protein: CASSLGGEEIDTEAFF
CDR3 DNA: TGTGCCAGCAGCCTGGGTGGTGAGGAGATAGACACTGAAGCTTTCTTT
clone size: -
D gene: -
V gene: TRBV5-4
J gene: TRBJ1-1
CDR3 length: 16

CDR3 protein: CATRQTGQSTDTQYF
CDR3 DNA: TGTGCCACCCGCCAGACGGGGCAAAGCACAGATACGCAGTATTTT
clone size: -
D gene: -
V gene: TRBV24-1
J gene: TRBJ2-3
CDR3 length: 15

CDR3 protein: CATSEIGQGNEQYF
CDR3 DNA: TGTGCCACCAGTGAAATAGGACAGGGAAACGAGCAGTACTTC
clone size: -
D gene: TRBD1
V gene: TRBV24-1
J gene: TRBJ2-7
CDR3 length: 14

CDR3 protein: CASTAIGGSGANVLTF
CDR3 DNA: TGCGCCAGCACCGCCATAGGGGGCTCTGGGGCCAACGTCCTGACTTTC
clone size: -
D gene: -
V gene: TRBV5-1
J gene: TRBJ2-6
CDR3 length: 16

CDR3 protein: CASRTRPGKIYGYTF
CDR3 DNA: TGTGCCAGCAGGACCAGGCCGGGTAAGATCTATGGCTACACCTTC
clone size: -
D gene: -
V gene: TRBV6-4
J gene: TRBJ1-2
CDR3 length: 15

CDR3 protein: CASNTGPYGYTF
CDR3 DNA: TGTGCCAGTAATACTGGGCCTTATGGCTACACCTTC
clone size: -
D gene: -
V gene: TRBV19
J gene: TRBJ1-2
CDR3 length: 12

CDR3 protein: CAWSWEGEKLFF
CDR3 DNA: TGTGCCTGGAGCTGGGAGGGGGAAAAACTGTTTTTT
clone size: -
D gene: -
V gene: TRBV30
J gene: TRBJ1-4
CDR3 length: 12

CDR3 protein: CSVGGGWGMNTEAFF
CDR3 DNA: TGCAGCGTTGGAGGGGGATGGGGGATGAACACTGAAGCTTTCTTT
clone size: -
D gene: -
V gene: TRBV29-1
J gene: TRBJ1-1
CDR3 length: 15

CDR3 protein: CASSLSQGANEKLFF
CDR3 DNA: TGTGCCAGCAGCTTGAGTCAGGGGGCTAATGAAAAACTGTTTTTT
clone size: once
D gene: TRBD1
V gene: TRBV5-8
J gene: TRBJ1-4
CDR3 length: 15

CDR3 protein: CSFRGTPDRAFF
CDR3 DNA: TGCAGTTTCCGAGGGACTCCAGACAGGGCTTTCTTT
clone size: -
D gene: -
V gene: TRBV29-1
J gene: TRBJ1-1
CDR3 length: 12

CDR3 protein: CATKASGGYNEQFF
CDR3 DNA: TGTGCCACCAAGGCTAGCGGAGGGTACAATGAGCAGTTCTTC
clone size: -
D gene: TRBD2
V gene: TRBV24-1
J gene: TRBJ2-1
CDR3 length: 14

CDR3 protein: CASSEALLAVSYNSPLHF
CDR3 DNA: TGTGCCAGCAGTGAAGCGCTTTTGGCAGTTTCCTATAATTCACCCCTCCACTTT
clone size: few
D gene: -
V gene: TRBV2
J gene: TRBJ1-6
CDR3 length: 18

CDR3 protein: CASSAGTNYGYTF
CDR3 DNA: TGTGCCAGCAGCGCTGGGACCAACTATGGCTACACCTTC
clone size: -
D gene: -
V gene: TRBV7-8
J gene: TRBJ1-2
CDR3 length: 13

CDR3 protein: CASNTQLAGAGYGYTF
CDR3 DNA: TGTGCCAGCAACACCCAGTTGGCAGGGGCGGGATATGGCTACACCTTC
clone size: -
D gene: -
V gene: TRBV5-4
J gene: TRBJ1-2
CDR3 length: 16

CDR3 protein: CASRGGGRRVGETQYF
CDR3 DNA: TGTGCCAGCAGAGGGGGTGGGCGAAGGGTAGGAGAGACCCAGTACTTC
clone size: -
D gene: -
V gene: TRBV28
J gene: TRBJ2-5
CDR3 length: 16

CDR3 protein: CASPKRVEAFF
CDR3 DNA: TGTGCCAGCCCTAAGAGGGTAGAAGCTTTCTTT
clone size: once
D gene: -
V gene: TRBV5-5
J gene: TRBJ1-1
CDR3 length: 11

CDR3 protein: CASTAGRVNGELFF
CDR3 DNA: TGTGCCAGCACCGCCGGGAGAGTTAACGGGGAGCTGTTTTTT
clone size: -
D gene: -
V gene: TRBV2
J gene: TRBJ2-2
CDR3 length: 14

CDR3 protein: CASSARQFTGELFF
CDR3 DNA: TGTGCCAGCAGCGCGCGACAATTTACCGGGGAGCTGTTTTTT
clone size: -
D gene: -
V gene: TRBV9
J gene: TRBJ2-2
CDR3 length: 14

CDR3 protein: CASSRDSATDTQYF
CDR3 DNA: TGTGCCAGCAGCCGAGACAGCGCCACAGATACGCAGTATTTT
clone size: -
D gene: -
V gene: TRBV28
J gene: TRBJ2-3
CDR3 length: 14

CDR3 protein: CASSPITDTQYF
CDR3 DNA: TGTGCCAGCTCACCCATCACAGATACGCAGTATTTT
clone size: -
D gene: -
V gene: TRBV18
J gene: TRBJ2-3
CDR3 length: 12

CDR3 protein: CASSSRYFGDTQYF
CDR3 DNA: TGTGCCAGCAGCTCCCGGTACTTCGGAGATACGCAGTATTTT
clone size: few
D gene: -
V gene: TRBV7-3
J gene: TRBJ2-3
CDR3 length: 14

CDR3 protein: CASSPTTRGGTSGKNEQFF
CDR3 DNA: TGTGCCAGCAGCCCCACGACCAGAGGGGGGACTAGCGGGAAAAATGAGCAGTTCTTC
clone size: -
D gene: TRBD2
V gene: TRBV9
J gene: TRBJ2-1
CDR3 length: 19

CDR3 protein: CASSLGLAGFAKNIQYF
CDR3 DNA: TGTGCCAGCAGCTTGGGACTAGCGGGATTTGCCAAAAACATTCAGTACTTC
clone size: -
D gene: TRBD2
V gene: TRBV5-4
J gene: TRBJ2-4
CDR3 length: 17

CDR3 protein: CSVVYGTEAFF
CDR3 DNA: TGCAGCGTTGTTTACGGGACTGAAGCTTTCTTT
clone size: -
D gene: -
V gene: TRBV29-1
J gene: TRBJ1-1
CDR3 length: 11

CDR3 protein: CASTRETGWGETQYF
CDR3 DNA: TGTGCCAGCACCCGGGAGACAGGGTGGGGAGAGACCCAGTACTTC
clone size: -
D gene: -
V gene: TRBV28
J gene: TRBJ2-5
CDR3 length: 15

CDR3 protein: CASSTGQGSNSPLHF
CDR3 DNA: TGTGCCAGTAGTACGGGACAGGGGTCCAATTCACCCCTCCACTTT
clone size: -
D gene: TRBD1
V gene: TRBV19
J gene: TRBJ1-6
CDR3 length: 15

CDR3 protein: CASRGLNTEAFF
CDR3 DNA: TGTGCCAGCCGCGGGCTGAACACTGAAGCTTTCTTT
clone size: -
D gene: -
V gene: TRBV28
J gene: TRBJ1-1
CDR3 length: 12

CDR3 protein: CASSQALGRGETQYF
CDR3 DNA: TGTGCCAGCAGCCAAGCTCTGGGGAGAGGAGAGACCCAGTACTTC
clone size: -
D gene: -
V gene: TRBV3-1/TRBV3-2
J gene: TRBJ2-5
CDR3 length: 15

CDR3 protein: CASTFELWGGYTF
CDR3 DNA: TGTGCCAGCACCTTCGAACTGTGGGGCGGCTACACCTTC
clone size: -
D gene: -
V gene: TRBV28
J gene: TRBJ1-2
CDR3 length: 13

CDR3 protein: CASAGGQGHGYTF
CDR3 DNA: TGCGCCAGCGCCGGTGGGCAGGGCCATGGCTACACCTTC
clone size: -
D gene: -
V gene: TRBV23-1
J gene: TRBJ1-2
CDR3 length: 13

CDR3 protein: CASSPRTSGGNEQFF
CDR3 DNA: TGCGCCAGCAGCCCACGGACTAGCGGTGGCAATGAGCAGTTCTTC
clone size: few
D gene: TRBD2
V gene: TRBV5-1
J gene: TRBJ2-1
CDR3 length: 15

CDR3 protein: CASRGDRANNEKLFF
CDR3 DNA: TGTGCCAGCAGAGGAGACAGGGCGAATAATGAAAAACTGTTTTTT
clone size: -
D gene: TRBD1
V gene: TRBV2
J gene: TRBJ1-4
CDR3 length: 15

CDR3 protein: CASRSWEGSYYEQYF
CDR3 DNA: TGTGCCAGCAGGTCTTGGGAGGGGTCTTACTACGAGCAGTACTTC
clone size: few
D gene: TRBD2
V gene: TRBV27
J gene: TRBJ2-7
CDR3 length: 15

CDR3 protein: CASSKLGADRQNYGYTF
CDR3 DNA: TGTGCCAGCAGCAAGTTGGGGGCGGACAGGCAGAACTATGGCTACACCTTC
clone size: -
D gene: TRBD1
V gene: TRBV5-6
J gene: TRBJ1-2
CDR3 length: 17

CDR3 protein: CASSLGTLYGYTF
CDR3 DNA: TGTGCCAGCAGCCTAGGGACCTTATATGGCTACACCTTC
clone size: -
D gene: -
V gene: TRBV9
J gene: TRBJ1-2
CDR3 length: 13

CDR3 protein: CASRPRVSYNEQFF
CDR3 DNA: TGCGCCAGCCGTCCTAGGGTCTCCTACAATGAGCAGTTCTTC
clone size: -
D gene: -
V gene: TRBV5-1
J gene: TRBJ2-1
CDR3 length: 14

CDR3 protein: CATSDSDWAQPQHF
CDR3 DNA: TGTGCCACCAGTGATTCAGACTGGGCTCAGCCCCAGCATTTT
clone size: -
D gene: -
V gene: TRBV24-1
J gene: TRBJ1-5
CDR3 length: 14

CDR3 protein: CATSDPGLGSGANVLTF
CDR3 DNA: TGTGCCACCAGTGATCCTGGACTGGGCTCTGGGGCCAACGTCCTGACTTTC
clone size: -
D gene: -
V gene: TRBV24-1
J gene: TRBJ2-6
CDR3 length: 17

CDR3 protein: CASSQGTSRQGHQPQHF
CDR3 DNA: TGCGCCAGCAGTCAAGGAACTTCAAGGCAGGGCCATCAGCCCCAGCATTTT
clone size: -
D gene: -
V gene: TRBV23-1
J gene: TRBJ1-5
CDR3 length: 17